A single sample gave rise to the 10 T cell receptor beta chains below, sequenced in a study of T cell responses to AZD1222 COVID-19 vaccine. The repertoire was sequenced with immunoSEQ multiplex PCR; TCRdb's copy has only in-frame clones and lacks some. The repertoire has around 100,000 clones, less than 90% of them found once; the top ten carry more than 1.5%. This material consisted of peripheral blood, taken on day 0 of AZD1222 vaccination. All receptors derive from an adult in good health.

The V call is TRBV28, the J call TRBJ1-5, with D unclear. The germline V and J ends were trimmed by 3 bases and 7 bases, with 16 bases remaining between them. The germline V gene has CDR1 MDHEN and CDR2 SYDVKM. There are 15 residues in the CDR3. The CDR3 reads CASSFLVPLIQPQHF. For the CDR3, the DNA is TGTGCCAGCAGTTTTTTAGTACCCCTTATCCAGCCCCAGCATTTT.

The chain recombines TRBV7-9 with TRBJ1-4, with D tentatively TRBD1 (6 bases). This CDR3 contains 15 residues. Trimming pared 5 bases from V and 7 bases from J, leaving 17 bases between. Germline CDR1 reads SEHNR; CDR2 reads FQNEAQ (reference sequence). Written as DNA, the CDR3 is TGTGCCAGCAGCCCTGTGGGCCAAGGGGGTGAAAAACTGTTTTTT. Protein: CASSPVGQGGEKLFF.

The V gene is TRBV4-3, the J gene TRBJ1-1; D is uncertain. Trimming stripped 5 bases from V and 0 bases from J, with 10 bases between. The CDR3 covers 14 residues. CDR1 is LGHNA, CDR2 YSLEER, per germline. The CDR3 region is CASSAQEMNTEAFF. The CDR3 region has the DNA TGCGCCAGCAGCGCGCAGGAAATGAACACTGAAGCTTTCTTT.

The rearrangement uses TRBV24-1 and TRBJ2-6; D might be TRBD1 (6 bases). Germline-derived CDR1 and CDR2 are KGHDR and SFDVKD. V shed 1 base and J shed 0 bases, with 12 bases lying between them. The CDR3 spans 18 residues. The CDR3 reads CATSDFGTTGSGANVLTF. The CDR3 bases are TGTGCCACCAGTGATTTTGGGACGACAGGCTCTGGGGCCAACGTCCTGACTTTC.

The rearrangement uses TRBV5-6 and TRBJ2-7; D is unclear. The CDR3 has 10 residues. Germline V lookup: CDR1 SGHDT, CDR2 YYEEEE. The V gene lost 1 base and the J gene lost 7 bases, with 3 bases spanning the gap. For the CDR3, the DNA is TGTGCCAGCAGCTTGTCGGAGCAGTACTTC. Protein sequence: CASSLSEQYF.

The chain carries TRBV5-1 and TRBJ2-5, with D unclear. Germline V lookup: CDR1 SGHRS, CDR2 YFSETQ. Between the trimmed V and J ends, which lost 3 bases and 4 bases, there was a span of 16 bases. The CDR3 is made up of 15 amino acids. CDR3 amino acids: CASSSWGGFGETQYF. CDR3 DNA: TGCGCCAGCAGCTCGTGGGGTGGCTTTGGAGAGACCCAGTACTTC.

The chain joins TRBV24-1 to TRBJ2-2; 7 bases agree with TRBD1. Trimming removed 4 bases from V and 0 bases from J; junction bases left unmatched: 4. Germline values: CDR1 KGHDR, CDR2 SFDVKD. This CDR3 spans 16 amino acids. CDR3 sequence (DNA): TGTGCCACCAGTGACCCAGGGACAGCGAACACCGGGGAGCTGTTTTTT. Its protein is CATSDPGTANTGELFF.

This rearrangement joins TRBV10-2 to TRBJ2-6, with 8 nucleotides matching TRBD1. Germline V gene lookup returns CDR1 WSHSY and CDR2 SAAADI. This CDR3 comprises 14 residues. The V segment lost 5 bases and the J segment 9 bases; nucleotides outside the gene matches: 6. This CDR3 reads CASSPGQEGNVLTF. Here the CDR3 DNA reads TGCGCCAGCAGTCCGGGACAGGAAGGCAACGTCCTGACTTTC.

The CDR3 region has the DNA TGTGCCAGCAGTTCACTATCCTCGAACACTGAAGCTTTCTTT. It encodes CASSSLSSNTEAFF. The chain uses TRBV6-5 and TRBJ1-1; D gene uncertain. Trimming removed 4 bases from V and 1 base from J, with 10 bases in between. This CDR3 contains 14 residues. Germline V gene data show CDR1 as MNHEY and CDR2 as SVGAGI.

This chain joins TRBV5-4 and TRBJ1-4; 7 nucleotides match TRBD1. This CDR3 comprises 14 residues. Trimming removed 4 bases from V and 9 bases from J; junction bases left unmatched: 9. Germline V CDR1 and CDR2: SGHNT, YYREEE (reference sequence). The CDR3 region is CASSLGTATQKLFF. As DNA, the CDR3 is TGTGCCAGCAGCCTAGGGACAGCTACCCAAAAACTGTTTTTT.